These T cell receptor beta chains were read from a single sample in a study of blood T cell repertoires in COVID-19. Produced via immunoSEQ multiplex PCR; TCRdb's table is partial and in-frame only. The table has 130,000 to 150,000 clones, more than 70% seen once. Material: peripheral blood. These receptors originate from a human donor in a cohort sampled during active COVID-19. Each CDR3 is given with its conserved first and last residue.

v_gene	j_gene	CDR3aa
TRBV7-8	TRBJ2-2	CASSLYWRRQGDTGELFF
TRBV28	TRBJ2-5	CASSFEFTGETQYF
TRBV15	TRBJ1-5	CATSRRAGQPQHF
TRBV6-2/TRBV6-3	TRBJ2-3	CASSRDRVFADTQYF
TRBV5-1	TRBJ2-5	CASSLGTSGQETQYF
TRBV6-6	TRBJ1-3	CASSFSGDTIYF
TRBV15	TRBJ2-1	CATSAGLASYNEQFF
TRBV4-1	TRBJ1-4	CASSQVSGQSEKLFF
TRBV3-1/TRBV3-2	TRBJ1-2	CASSQTTGGANYGYTF
TRBV7-2	TRBJ2-7	CASSPLWGGPTYEQYF
TRBV7-8	TRBJ1-4	CASSLAFRVRDEKLFF
TRBV11-1	TRBJ2-5	CASSPAGLSVETQYF
TRBV30	TRBJ2-1	CAWKASSSYNEQFF
TRBV6-5	TRBJ2-7	CASRPSGTGYNEQYF
TRBV7-8	TRBJ2-1	CASSTEGGEGLGEQFF
TRBV6-1	TRBJ2-7	CASSEAVRIYEQYF
TRBV3-1/TRBV3-2	TRBJ1-3	CASSPGTGGNTIYF
TRBV28	TRBJ1-6	CASSMGQGSSFSPLHF
TRBV30	TRBJ1-1	CAWSAYRGTVLGNNTEAFF
TRBV9	TRBJ2-1	CASSVGRSSGGVEEQFF
TRBV18	TRBJ2-5	CASSPSRVQETQYF
TRBV4-2	TRBJ2-7	CASSLQSGTSLSYEQYF
TRBV16	TRBJ1-1	CARTPLTGIHTEAFF
TRBV7-2	TRBJ2-7	CASSPGTSGNYEQYF
TRBV6-5	TRBJ2-4	CASTLSRGTKNIQYF
TRBV4-3	TRBJ1-5	CASSQVQGAGQPQHF
TRBV7-2	TRBJ1-3	CASSGARKFGNTIYF
TRBV18	TRBJ1-1	CASSPAPGGASEAFF
TRBV5-1	TRBJ2-7	CASSQRQGAGEQYF